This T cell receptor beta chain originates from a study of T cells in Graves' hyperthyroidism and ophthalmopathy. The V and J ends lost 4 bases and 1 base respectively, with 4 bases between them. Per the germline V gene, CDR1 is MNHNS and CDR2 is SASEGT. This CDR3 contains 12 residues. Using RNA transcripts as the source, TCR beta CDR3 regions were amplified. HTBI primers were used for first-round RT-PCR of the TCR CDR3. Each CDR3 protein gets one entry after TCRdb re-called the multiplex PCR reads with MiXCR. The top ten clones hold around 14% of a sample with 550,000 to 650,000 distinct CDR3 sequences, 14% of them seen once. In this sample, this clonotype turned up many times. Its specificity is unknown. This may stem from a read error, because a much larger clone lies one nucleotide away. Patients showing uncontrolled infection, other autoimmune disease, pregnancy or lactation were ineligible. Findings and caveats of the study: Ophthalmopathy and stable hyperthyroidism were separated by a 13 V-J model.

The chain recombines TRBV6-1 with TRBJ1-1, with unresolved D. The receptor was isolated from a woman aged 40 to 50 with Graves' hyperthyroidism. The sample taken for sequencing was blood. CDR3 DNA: TGTGCCAGCAGTGCAGGGAACACTGAAGCTTTCTTT. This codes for CASSAGNTEAFF.